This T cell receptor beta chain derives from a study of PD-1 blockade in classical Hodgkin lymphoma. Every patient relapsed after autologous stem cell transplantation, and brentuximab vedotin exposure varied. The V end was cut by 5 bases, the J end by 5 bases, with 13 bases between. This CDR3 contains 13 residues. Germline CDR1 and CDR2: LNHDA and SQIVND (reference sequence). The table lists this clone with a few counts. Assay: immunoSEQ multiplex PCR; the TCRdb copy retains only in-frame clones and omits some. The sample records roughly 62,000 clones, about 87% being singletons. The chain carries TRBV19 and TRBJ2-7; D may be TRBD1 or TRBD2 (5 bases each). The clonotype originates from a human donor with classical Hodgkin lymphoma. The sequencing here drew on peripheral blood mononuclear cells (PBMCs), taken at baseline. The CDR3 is CASSSGRRNEQYF. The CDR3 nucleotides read TGTGCCAGTAGTTCGGGACGGCGAAACGAGCAGTACTTC.